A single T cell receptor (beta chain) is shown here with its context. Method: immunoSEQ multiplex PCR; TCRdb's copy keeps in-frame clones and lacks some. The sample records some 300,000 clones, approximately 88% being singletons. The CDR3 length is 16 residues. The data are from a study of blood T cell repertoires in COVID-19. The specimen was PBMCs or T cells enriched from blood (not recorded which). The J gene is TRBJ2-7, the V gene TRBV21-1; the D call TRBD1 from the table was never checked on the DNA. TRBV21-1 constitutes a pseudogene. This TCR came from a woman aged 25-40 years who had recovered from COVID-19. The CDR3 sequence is CASSVRDRYFSYEQYF. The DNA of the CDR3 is TGTGCCAGCAGCGTGCGGGACAGGTATTTTTCCTACGAGCAGTACTTC.